One sample yielded the 3 T cell receptor beta chains listed below, sequenced in a study of blood T cell repertoires in COVID-19. Data came from immunoSEQ multiplex PCR; TCRdb stores just in-frame clones and leaves some out. The data hold roughly 250,000 clones, with around 87% observed a single time. Sequenced sample: peripheral blood. The source is a woman between 45 and 65 years old with acute or convalescent COVID-19.

The chain recombines TRBV6-5 with TRBJ2-5, with TRBD1 identical over 9 bases. The germline V gene has CDR1 MNHEY and CDR2 SVGAGI. Trimming took 6 bases from V and 2 from J; bases not matched to a gene: 4. The CDR3 loop spans 14 amino acids. CDR3 in amino acids: CASREDRGQETQYF. The CDR3 DNA follows: TGTGCCAGCAGAGAGGACAGGGGACAAGAGACCCAGTACTTC.

This chain links TRBV19 with TRBJ1-4, with 8 nucleotides matching TRBD1. The V and J ends lost 10 bases and 7 bases, in that order; junction bases with no gene match: 8. Germline-derived CDR1 and CDR2 are LNHDA and SQIVND (reference sequence). The CDR3 loop spans 13 amino acids. This CDR3 is CATSDRVGEKLFF. The CDR3 DNA follows: TGTGCCACCTCGGACAGGGTCGGTGAAAAACTGTTTTTT.

The count of this clone is one. The chain employs TRBV28 and TRBJ1-2; no reliable D call. The V and J ends lost 8 bases and 5 bases respectively, with 9 bases between them. This CDR3 region has 11 residues. Germline assignment: CDR1 MDHEN and CDR2 SYDVKM. The CDR3: CASARYYGYTF. The CDR3 nucleotides read TGTGCCAGCGCCAGGTATTATGGCTACACCTTC.